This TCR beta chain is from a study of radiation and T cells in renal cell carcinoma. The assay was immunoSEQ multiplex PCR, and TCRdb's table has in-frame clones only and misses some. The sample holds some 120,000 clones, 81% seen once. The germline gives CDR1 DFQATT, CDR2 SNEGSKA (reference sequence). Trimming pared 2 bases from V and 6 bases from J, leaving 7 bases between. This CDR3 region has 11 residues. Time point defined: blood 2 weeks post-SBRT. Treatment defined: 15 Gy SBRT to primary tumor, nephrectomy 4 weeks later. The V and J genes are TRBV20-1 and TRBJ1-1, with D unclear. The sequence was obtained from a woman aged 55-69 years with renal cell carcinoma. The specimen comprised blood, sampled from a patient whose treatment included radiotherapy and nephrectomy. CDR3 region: CSARQVSEAFF. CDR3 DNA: TGCAGTGCTAGACAAGTATCTGAAGCTTTCTTT.